This TCR beta chain was recorded in a study of T cell repertoires in cytomegalovirus infection. Study-level background: Selected CMV epitopes included recently identified HLA-C-restricted ones as well as well-studied HLA-B-restricted ones. Both a matching HLA type and CMV infection were indicated by public TCR beta signatures. Study-wide findings and caveats: HLA-C-restricted CMV clonotypes gave the most frequent clonotype in two of eight donors. Identification of carriers of CMV plus the relevant HLA was performed using cumulative public TCR beta family frequency.

A single record per CDR3 protein comes from TCRdb applying MiXCR to the reads. The table lists approximately 990,000 distinct CDR3 sequences, approximately 32% of them singletons, with 10% to 15% in the top ten. This CDR3 comprises 17 residues. V lost 7 bases and J lost 6; bases outside the gene matches: 14. The table lists this clonotype with many counts. Its antigen is as yet unknown. The rearrangement uses TRBV12-3 or TRBV12-4 and TRBJ2-2, with 10 bases lining up with TRBD1. Sample: cultured CD8+ T cells from PBMCs, taken from culture after CMV antigen stimulation. The sequence was obtained from a human donor in good health (CMV status not recorded). Some clones in this sample may be carry-over from other donors' samples. In DNA form, the CDR3 reads TGTGCCAGCACCCCAAGATCGGGAGACAGGGGGCCCGGGGAGCTGTTTTTT. It codes for CASTPRSGDRGPGELFF.